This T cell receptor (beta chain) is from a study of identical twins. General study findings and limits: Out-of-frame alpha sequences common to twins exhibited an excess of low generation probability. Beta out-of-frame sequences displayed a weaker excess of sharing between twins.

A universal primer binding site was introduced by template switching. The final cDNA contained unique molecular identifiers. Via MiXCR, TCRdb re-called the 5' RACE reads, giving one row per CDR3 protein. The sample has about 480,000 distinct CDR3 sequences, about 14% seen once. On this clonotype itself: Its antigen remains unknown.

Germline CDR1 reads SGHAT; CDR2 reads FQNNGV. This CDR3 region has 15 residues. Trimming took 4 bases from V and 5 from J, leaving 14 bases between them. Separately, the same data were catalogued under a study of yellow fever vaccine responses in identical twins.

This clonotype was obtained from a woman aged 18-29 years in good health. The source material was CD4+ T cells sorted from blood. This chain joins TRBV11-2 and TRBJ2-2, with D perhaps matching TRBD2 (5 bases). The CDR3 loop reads CASSYVGQRTGELFF. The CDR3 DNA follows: TGTGCCAGCAGCTACGTAGGGCAGCGGACCGGGGAGCTGTTTTTT.